Listed below are T cell receptor beta chains from one sample, sequenced in a study of cytomegalovirus exposure and HLA in healthy donors. TCRdb's table, derived via immunoSEQ multiplex PCR, lists solely in-frame clones and lacks some. The sample holds 150,000 to 200,000 clones; about 85% are singletons and the top ten take about 2%. The specimen sequenced was PBMCs. The receptors shown here come from a man aged 30 to 39 in good health and CMV-seropositive. CDR3s include the opening cysteine and the closing phenylalanine or tryptophan. The order of the fields is V gene, clone size, J gene, D gene, CDR3 DNA, CDR3 protein. D genes are given only for firm matches. Part of the rows lack a size; the others show once, few, many or a class for expanded clones.

>TRBV7-8|NA|TRBJ2-1|NA
TGTGCCAGCAGCTTAGACGGGGGGCCAAGGAATGAGCAGTTCTTC
CASSLDGGPRNEQFF
>TRBV4-3|NA|TRBJ2-7|TRBD2
TGCGCCAGCAGCCAAGTCGGGGGGGCTAGCGTGTACTTC
CASSQVGGASVYF
>TRBV14|few|TRBJ2-5|NA
TGTGCCAGCAGCCAAACCACCAGGGGAGGGTATGAGACCCAGTACTTC
CASSQTTRGGYETQYF
>TRBV9|few|TRBJ2-3|NA
TGTGCCAGCAGCGTAGCTATCCCAGATACGCAGTATTTT
CASSVAIPDTQYF
>TRBV18|NA|TRBJ1-4|NA
TGTGCCAGCTCACCCCCTGAGAGGATGGGACTGTTTTTT
CASSPPERMGLFF
>TRBV7-2|NA|TRBJ2-3|TRBD2
TGTGCCAGCAGCTTAGCGGGCGGGGGGAGAACAGATACGCAGTATTTT
CASSLAGGGRTDTQYF
>TRBV7-6|NA|TRBJ2-7|NA
TGTGCCAGCAGTGGAGATTCCTACGAGCAGTACTTC
CASSGDSYEQYF
>TRBV4-2|NA|TRBJ2-3|TRBD2
TGTGCCAGCAGCCAAGGGAAAGGCGGGGGGGGCCGAGATACGCAGTATTTT
CASSQGKGGGGRDTQYF
>TRBV7-8|NA|TRBJ2-3|NA
TGTGCCAGCAGCCGAGGCGGCGGGGCCAGCACAGATACGCAGTATTTT
CASSRGGGASTDTQYF
>TRBV19|NA|TRBJ2-1|NA
TGTGCCAGTAGTATAGCAGGGTTCGGCAATGAGCAGTTCTTC
CASSIAGFGNEQFF
>TRBV4-2|NA|TRBJ2-2|NA
TGTGCCAGCAGCCAAGACGAGGGGGGGATCGTCGGGGAGCTGTTTTTT
CASSQDEGGIVGELFF
>TRBV5-1|NA|TRBJ1-1|TRBD1
TGCGCCAGCAGCTCCCGACAGGGGGCCCTTTGGACTGAAGCTTTCTTT
CASSSRQGALWTEAFF
>TRBV2|once|TRBJ2-2|NA
TGTGCCAGCACAGGGTTCAACACCGGGGAGCTGTTTTTT
CASTGFNTGELFF
>TRBV4-3|NA|TRBJ2-3|TRBD2
TGCGCCAGCAGCCAAGGACTAGCGGGGACATCAGATACGCAGTATTTT
CASSQGLAGTSDTQYF
>TRBV4-3|NA|TRBJ1-1|TRBD1
TGCGCCAGCAGCCGAAATTCCGGGACAGGGGGCGCGAGGACTGAAGCTTTCTTT
CASSRNSGTGGARTEAFF
>TRBV15|NA|TRBJ1-4|NA
TGTGCCACCAAGGGGCAGAATAATGAAAAACTGTTTTTT
CATKGQNNEKLFF
>TRBV4-2|NA|TRBJ2-7|TRBD1
TGTGCCAGCAGCCAAGAAAAGACAGGGGGGTTCTACGAGCAGTACTTC
CASSQEKTGGFYEQYF
>TRBV29-1|NA|TRBJ1-2|NA
TGCAGCGTCAGGGTTTTCGGCTATGGCTACACCTTC
CSVRVFGYGYTF
>TRBV4-3|NA|TRBJ2-1|NA
TGCGCCAGCAGCCCGGGACTGGACTACAATGAGCAGTTCTTC
CASSPGLDYNEQFF
>TRBV6-6|NA|TRBJ2-7|NA
TGTGCCAGTGCCTCAACAAGGGGGTTCTCCTACGAGCAGTACTTC
CASASTRGFSYEQYF
>TRBV11-2|NA|TRBJ2-5|NA
TGTGCCAGCAGCGCACACTACGGGCAAGAGACCCAGTACTTC
CASSAHYGQETQYF
>TRBV7-9|once|TRBJ2-7|NA
TGTGCCAGCAGCTTAATAGGCCTAGCCGAGCAGTACTTC
CASSLIGLAEQYF
>TRBV4-1|NA|TRBJ1-5|NA
TGCGCCAGCAGCCAAGTAGGGGCAGGGTACAATCAGCCCCAGCATTTT
CASSQVGAGYNQPQHF
>TRBV5-1|NA|TRBJ1-6|NA
TGCGCCAGCAGCTTGGCACAGGCGCATTCACCCCTCCACTTT
CASSLAQAHSPLHF
>TRBV19|NA|TRBJ1-3|NA
TGTGCCAGTCAAAGGGCTCCGGGGGACACCATATATTTT
CASQRAPGDTIYF
>TRBV16|NA|TRBJ1-5|NA
TGTGCCAGCAGCCACCCGACACGCAATCAGCCCCAGCATTTT
CASSHPTRNQPQHF
>TRBV14|NA|TRBJ1-1|NA
TGTGCCAGCAGCCCCTGGGGCAGTAACGACTTGGACACTGAAGCTTTCTTT
CASSPWGSNDLDTEAFF
>TRBV9|NA|TRBJ2-2|TRBD1
TGTGCCAGCAGCGGGACAGGGGGCACCGGGGAGCTGTTTTTT
CASSGTGGTGELFF
>TRBV5-4|NA|TRBJ2-7|TRBD2
TGTGCCAGCAGCAGCCGAATAGCGGGGGGGTTCTACGAGCAGTACTTC
CASSSRIAGGFYEQYF
>TRBV7-3|NA|TRBJ2-1|NA
TGTGCCAGCAGCTTAATGGGGGGTTCCTACAATGAGCAGTTCTTC
CASSLMGGSYNEQFF
>TRBV4-1|NA|TRBJ2-3|NA
TGCGCCAGCCTTGAAGGGGCCACAGATACGCAGTATTTT
CASLEGATDTQYF
>TRBV25-1|NA|TRBJ1-1|NA
TGTGCCACCTCCCCAGGGAACACTGAAGCTTTCTTT
CATSPGNTEAFF
>TRBV9|NA|TRBJ2-3|NA
TGTGCCAGCAGCGTAGGGGCGGGGTCAGATACGCAGTATTTT
CASSVGAGSDTQYF
>TRBV6-6|NA|TRBJ1-5|TRBD1
TGTGCCAGCAGTTACGGGACAGGAAATCAGCCCCAGCATTTT
CASSYGTGNQPQHF
>TRBV25-1|NA|TRBJ1-2|NA
TGTGCCAGCAGTCCCGGACAGTCTCGCTCCTATGGCTACACCTTC
CASSPGQSRSYGYTF
>TRBV7-9|NA|TRBJ2-1|TRBD1
TGTGCCAGCAGCTTTGGGACAGGGTCACCCAATGAGCAGTTCTTC
CASSFGTGSPNEQFF
>TRBV4-1|NA|TRBJ2-7|TRBD1
TGCGCCAGCAGCCAACTTACAGGGGCCTACGAGCAGTACTTC
CASSQLTGAYEQYF
>TRBV10-3|NA|TRBJ2-3|TRBD2
TGTGCCATCAGATCCGGGACTAGCGCCCTGGATACGCAGTATTTT
CAIRSGTSALDTQYF
>TRBV2|NA|TRBJ1-3|NA
TGTGCCAGCAGTCACCCCAAGCGGGGGATTTCTGGAAACACCATATATTTT
CASSHPKRGISGNTIYF
>TRBV5-5|NA|TRBJ1-3|NA
TGTGCCAGCAGCTTTCAGGGTTCGGGAAACACCATATATTTT
CASSFQGSGNTIYF
>TRBV9|few|TRBJ1-1|TRBD1
TGTGCCAGCAGCCAGGACAGGGACACTGAAGCTTTCTTT
CASSQDRDTEAFF
>TRBV11-2|NA|TRBJ1-3|NA
TGTGCCAGCAGCTTAGAGGCTTTCTCTGGAAACACCATATATTTT
CASSLEAFSGNTIYF
>TRBV6-5|NA|TRBJ1-1|TRBD1
TGTGCCAGCAGTTTGCTCAGGGGGACCAACACTGAAGCTTTCTTT
CASSLLRGTNTEAFF
>TRBV29-1|NA|TRBJ1-1|NA
TGCAGCGCTGTCAAACAGGTGACCATGAACACTGAAGCTTTCTTT
CSAVKQVTMNTEAFF
>TRBV19|NA|TRBJ2-5|TRBD2
TGTGCCAGTAGTATGGGGACTAGCCCAGAGACCCAGTACTTC
CASSMGTSPETQYF
>TRBV4-3|NA|TRBJ2-1|TRBD2
TGCGCCAGCAGCCAAGGCGGGGGGCCCTACAATGAGCAGTTCTTC
CASSQGGGPYNEQFF